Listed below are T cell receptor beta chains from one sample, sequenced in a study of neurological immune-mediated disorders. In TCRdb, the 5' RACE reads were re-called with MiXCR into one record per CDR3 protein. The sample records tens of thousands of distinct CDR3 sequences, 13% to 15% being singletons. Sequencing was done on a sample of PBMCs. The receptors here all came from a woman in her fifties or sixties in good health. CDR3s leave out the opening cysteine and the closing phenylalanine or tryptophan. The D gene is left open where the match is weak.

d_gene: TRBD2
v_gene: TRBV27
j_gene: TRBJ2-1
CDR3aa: ASMTSGRVDNEQF

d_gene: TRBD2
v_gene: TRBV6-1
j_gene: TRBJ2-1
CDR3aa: ASSELSGTFNEQF

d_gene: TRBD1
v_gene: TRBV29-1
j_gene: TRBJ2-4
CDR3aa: SVLDRGRAKNIQY

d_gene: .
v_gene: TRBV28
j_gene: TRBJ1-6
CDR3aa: ASSSYMPLH

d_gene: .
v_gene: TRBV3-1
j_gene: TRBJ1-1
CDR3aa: ASSQELIRNTEAF

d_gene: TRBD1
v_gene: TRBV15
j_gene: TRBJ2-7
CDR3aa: ATSTPGQSPYEQY

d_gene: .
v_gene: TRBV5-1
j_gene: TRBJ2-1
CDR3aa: ASRLSLSLEREQF

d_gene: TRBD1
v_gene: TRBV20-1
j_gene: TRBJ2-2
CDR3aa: SATQGPNTGELF

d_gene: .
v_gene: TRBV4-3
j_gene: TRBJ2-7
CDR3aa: ASSQERTDFYEQY

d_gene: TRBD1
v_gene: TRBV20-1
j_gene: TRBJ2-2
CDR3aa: SALGQGNTGELF

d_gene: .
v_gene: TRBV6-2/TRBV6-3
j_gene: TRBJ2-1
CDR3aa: ASSYDPDSYNEQF

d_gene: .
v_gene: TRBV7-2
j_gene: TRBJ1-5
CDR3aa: ASSLVGWGSPNQPQH

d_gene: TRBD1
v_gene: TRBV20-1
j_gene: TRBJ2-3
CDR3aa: SAGPTGGGYTQY

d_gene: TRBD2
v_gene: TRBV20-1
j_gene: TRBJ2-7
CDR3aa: SARPPSGTYEQY

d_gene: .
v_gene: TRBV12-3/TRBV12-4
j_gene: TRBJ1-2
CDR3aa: ATADYPDGYT

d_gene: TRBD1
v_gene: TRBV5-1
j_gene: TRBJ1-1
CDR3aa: ASSPRGGQMNTEAF